Sequencing of this T cell receptor (beta chain) was carried out in a study of CD8 T cells in Susac syndrome. Germline lookup yields CDR1 LNHNV and CDR2 YYDKDF (reference sequence). Trimming removed 1 base from V and 4 bases from J, with 16 bases in between. CDR3 length: 16 amino acids. After extraction with the RNeasy kit, roughly 0.45 to 1 ug of the RNA was reverse transcribed using random hexamers. Each CDR3 protein gets one entry after TCRdb re-called the immunoSEQ multiplex PCR reads with MiXCR. Of about 180,000 distinct CDR3 sequences in the sample, just under 95% were seen once. The specimen was CD4+ T cells from PBMCs. The TCR was taken from a human donor with Susac syndrome. The rearrangement uses TRBV15 and TRBJ1-2, with D unclear. This chain's CDR3 is CATSRGLGGNTYGYTF. In DNA, the CDR3 is TGTGCCACCAGCAGAGGGCTAGGAGGGAATACCTATGGCTACACCTTC.